This T cell receptor beta chain was profiled in a study of T cell changes during pregnancy in multiple sclerosis. Profiling relied on immunoSEQ multiplex PCR, and the TCRdb table lists in-frame clones only, not all of them. Of around 22,000 clones detected, approximately 93% appear once; the ten largest clones hold about 0.6%. The sequences come from CD4+ T cells from peripheral blood mononuclear cells, collected after pregnancy. The TCR was taken from a female donor in good health, enrolled as a control in a pregnancy study.

The CDR3 spells CASSKGTGGDYEQYF. The CDR3 nucleotides read TGTGCCAGCAGCAAGGGGACAGGAGGAGACTACGAGCAGTACTTC. The V and J genes are TRBV21-1 and TRBJ2-7; the listed D gene, TRBD1, was not tested against the DNA. TRBV21-1 is a recognized pseudogene. This CDR3 comprises 15 residues.